The rows below give T cell receptor beta chains drawn from one sample of a study of CD8 T cells in Susac syndrome. TCRdb reprocessed the immunoSEQ multiplex PCR reads via MiXCR and lists one record per CDR3 protein. The repertoire holds 140,000 or so distinct CDR3 sequences, with 90% to 97% as singletons. The sample consisted of CD4+ T cells from PBMCs. The receptors derive from a human donor with Susac syndrome. The CDR3 runs from the conserved cysteine through the conserved F or W. The D gene is left open where the match is weak. For some rows the clone size is stated as once, few or many, or as a class when expanded; others skip it.

J gene: TRBJ1-6; V gene: TRBV2; clone size: NA; D gene: TRBD1; CDR3 DNA: TGTGCCAGCAGACCCAGGACAGGGGGCCGTTCACCCCTCCACTTT; CDR3 protein: CASRPRTGGRSPLHF
J gene: TRBJ2-4; V gene: TRBV19; clone size: NA; D gene: NA; CDR3 DNA: TGTGCTAGCCGTGGTGAGGTCATTCAGTACTTC; CDR3 protein: CASRGEVIQYF
J gene: TRBJ2-5; V gene: TRBV4-1; clone size: NA; D gene: NA; CDR3 DNA: TGCGCCAGCAGCCTCAGAGCGGACCGGGGAGAGACCCAGTACTTC; CDR3 protein: CASSLRADRGETQYF
J gene: TRBJ2-5; V gene: TRBV6-6; clone size: NA; D gene: TRBD2; CDR3 DNA: TGTGCCAGCAGCCCGGTGCGGACTAGCAAAGAGACCCAGTACTTC; CDR3 protein: CASSPVRTSKETQYF
J gene: TRBJ1-6; V gene: TRBV6-5; clone size: NA; D gene: NA; CDR3 DNA: TGTGCCAGCAGTTACTCGTTGGGCAGGGTTAATTCACCCCTCCACTTT; CDR3 protein: CASSYSLGRVNSPLHF
J gene: TRBJ1-5; V gene: TRBV2; clone size: NA; D gene: NA; CDR3 DNA: TGTGCCAGCAGCGACGAAATCCCTTCCAATCAGCCCCAGCATTTT; CDR3 protein: CASSDEIPSNQPQHF
J gene: TRBJ2-2; V gene: TRBV12-3/TRBV12-4; clone size: NA; D gene: NA; CDR3 DNA: TGTGCCAGCAGTTTAAGTCCCGGGGAGCTGTTTTTT; CDR3 protein: CASSLSPGELFF
J gene: TRBJ2-7; V gene: TRBV10-3; clone size: NA; D gene: NA; CDR3 DNA: TGTGCCATCAGTGAGTCTCCCACCTCCTACGAGCAGTACTTC; CDR3 protein: CAISESPTSYEQYF
J gene: TRBJ1-5; V gene: TRBV29-1; clone size: NA; D gene: NA; CDR3 DNA: TGCAGCGTCCGCGAGGGATCTGCCGATCAGCCCCAGCATTTT; CDR3 protein: CSVREGSADQPQHF
J gene: TRBJ2-5; V gene: TRBV20-1; clone size: NA; D gene: TRBD2; CDR3 DNA: TGCAGTGCTTCGACTAGCGGGCAAGAGACCCAGTACTTC; CDR3 protein: CSASTSGQETQYF
J gene: TRBJ2-5; V gene: TRBV2; clone size: NA; D gene: NA; CDR3 DNA: TGTGCCAGCAGTGTAGGGGGGGTACCACAAGAGACCCAGTACTTC; CDR3 protein: CASSVGGVPQETQYF
J gene: TRBJ1-5; V gene: TRBV6-5; clone size: NA; D gene: NA; CDR3 DNA: TGTGCCAGCAGTTACCCGGGGGACCGTAACAATCAGCCCCAGCATTTT; CDR3 protein: CASSYPGDRNNQPQHF
J gene: TRBJ2-7; V gene: TRBV5-1; clone size: NA; D gene: NA; CDR3 DNA: TGCGCCAGCAATGAAGTCGGGGACCTCTACGAGCAGTACTTC; CDR3 protein: CASNEVGDLYEQYF
J gene: TRBJ1-1; V gene: TRBV5-1; clone size: NA; D gene: NA; CDR3 DNA: TGCGCCAGCAGCAGGGACACCCATGAAGCTTTCTTT; CDR3 protein: CASSRDTHEAFF
J gene: TRBJ1-5; V gene: TRBV20-1; clone size: NA; D gene: TRBD1; CDR3 DNA: TGCAGTGCTCGGACAGGGATGCGGCCCCAGCATTTT; CDR3 protein: CSARTGMRPQHF
J gene: TRBJ2-1; V gene: TRBV6-4; clone size: once; D gene: TRBD1; CDR3 DNA: TGTGCCAGCAGTGACTCTACAGGGGGCAATGAGCAGTTCTTC; CDR3 protein: CASSDSTGGNEQFF
J gene: TRBJ1-4; V gene: TRBV15; clone size: NA; D gene: NA; CDR3 DNA: TGTGCCACCAGCAGAGAAAGCGCAGGGGCAGGAGAAAAACTGTTTTTT; CDR3 protein: CATSRESAGAGEKLFF
J gene: TRBJ1-2; V gene: TRBV20-1; clone size: NA; D gene: TRBD1; CDR3 DNA: TGCAGTGCTTCCGGGACAGGGGGCTCTCGAAACTATGGCTACACCTTC; CDR3 protein: CSASGTGGSRNYGYTF
J gene: TRBJ2-1; V gene: TRBV4-1; clone size: once; D gene: NA; CDR3 DNA: TGCGCCAGCAGCCCCCTGTGGCTAGGTAACAATGGGCAGTTCTTC; CDR3 protein: CASSPLWLGNNGQFF
J gene: TRBJ2-3; V gene: TRBV12-3/TRBV12-4; clone size: NA; D gene: NA; CDR3 DNA: TGTGCCAGCAGTTACCCTCGGACTATAACTAGCACAGATACGCAGTATTTT; CDR3 protein: CASSYPRTITSTDTQYF
J gene: TRBJ2-5; V gene: TRBV15; clone size: NA; D gene: NA; CDR3 DNA: TGTGCCACCAGCAGAAGCCCGGCCAGTGGAGAGACCCAGTACTTC; CDR3 protein: CATSRSPASGETQYF
J gene: TRBJ2-7; V gene: TRBV3-1; clone size: NA; D gene: TRBD2; CDR3 DNA: TGTGCCAGCAGCCAAGAAGGTTCAGCGGGAGGGCCTCGCGAGCAGTACTTC; CDR3 protein: CASSQEGSAGGPREQYF
J gene: TRBJ2-3; V gene: TRBV6-1; clone size: NA; D gene: NA; CDR3 DNA: TGTGCCAGCAAGACAGGCGCAGATACGCAGTATTTT; CDR3 protein: CASKTGADTQYF
J gene: TRBJ2-5; V gene: TRBV5-4; clone size: NA; D gene: TRBD2; CDR3 DNA: TGTGCCAGCAGCTTAGATAGCGGGGGGGCCCGGGAGACCCAGTACTTC; CDR3 protein: CASSLDSGGARETQYF
J gene: TRBJ1-5; V gene: TRBV20-1; clone size: NA; D gene: NA; CDR3 DNA: TGCAGTGCCAAACATAGCAATCAGCCCCAGCATTTT; CDR3 protein: CSAKHSNQPQHF